This TCR beta chain was documented in a study of identical twins. This CDR3 contains 12 residues. J gave up 13 bases and V 5 bases, and 6 bases lay outside the gene matches. This clonotype was detected only a few times. A single record per CDR3 protein comes from TCRdb applying MiXCR to the 5' RACE reads. The sample includes about 700,000 distinct CDR3 sequences, roughly 6% of them seen just once. The sequence derives from a man aged 18 to 29 in good health. V and J are TRBV12-3 or TRBV12-4 and TRBJ2-1, with 9 bases that match TRBD1. Sequencing was performed on naive T cells sorted from blood. In DNA form, the CDR3 reads TGTGCCAGCAGTCTAACAGGGGGCCCCCAGTTCTTC. Residues: CASSLTGGPQFF.